This is a list of T cell receptor beta chains from one sample in a study of STAT5B mutations in CD4+ large granular lymphocyte leukemia. The method was immunoSEQ multiplex PCR; TCRdb's version includes in-frame clones alone and lacks a portion of them. The table includes roughly 30,000 clones, less than 80% detected once. The sequenced sample was CD4+ T cells from blood buffy coats. These receptor sequences come from a human donor in good health. Both conserved end residues are part of each CDR3. Each record gives: J gene, D gene, clone size, V gene, CDR3 DNA, CDR3 protein. A D gene is named only where the DNA matches it firmly. Not all rows give a size; the values are once, few, many and, for expanded clones, a class.

J gene: TRBJ2-5
D gene: NA
clone size: once
V gene: TRBV6-1
CDR3 DNA: TGTGCCAGCAGTGAACTTGGGGGGAGGGAGACCCAGTACTTC
CDR3 protein: CASSELGGRETQYF

J gene: TRBJ2-7
D gene: NA
clone size: NA
V gene: TRBV23-1
CDR3 DNA: TGCGCCAGCAGTCAATCGGGGACTGCTTCCTACGAGCAGTACTTC
CDR3 protein: CASSQSGTASYEQYF

J gene: TRBJ2-5
D gene: TRBD2
clone size: few
V gene: TRBV11-2
CDR3 DNA: TGTGCCAGCAGCATAGGACTAGCGGGAGTATTGGGAGAGACCCAGTACTTC
CDR3 protein: CASSIGLAGVLGETQYF

J gene: TRBJ2-7
D gene: TRBD2
clone size: NA
V gene: TRBV7-3
CDR3 DNA: TGTGCCAGCAGTCCTAAGCGGGAGGGATACGAGCAGTACTTC
CDR3 protein: CASSPKREGYEQYF

J gene: TRBJ2-1
D gene: TRBD2
clone size: NA
V gene: TRBV4-3
CDR3 DNA: TGCGCCAGCAGCCAAGTGGCGACTAGCGGGAGGGCCGAAAATGAGCAGTTCTTC
CDR3 protein: CASSQVATSGRAENEQFF

J gene: TRBJ1-1
D gene: TRBD1
clone size: few
V gene: TRBV12-5
CDR3 DNA: TGTGCTAGTGGTCTCGGACAGGCTAACACTGAAGCTTTCTTT
CDR3 protein: CASGLGQANTEAFF

J gene: TRBJ2-7
D gene: TRBD2
clone size: NA
V gene: TRBV7-8
CDR3 DNA: TGTGCCAGCAGCCGGCTCGGGGCGGGAGAACACGAGCAGTACTTC
CDR3 protein: CASSRLGAGEHEQYF

J gene: TRBJ1-2
D gene: NA
clone size: NA
V gene: TRBV28
CDR3 DNA: TGTGCCAGCAGTTTAGGCCCCCCCGATGGCTACACCTTC
CDR3 protein: CASSLGPPDGYTF

J gene: TRBJ2-3
D gene: TRBD2
clone size: NA
V gene: TRBV5-1
CDR3 DNA: TGCGCCAGCAGCTTGGGCCTAGCGGACCAGCCCCGCCGCACAGATACGCAGTATTTT
CDR3 protein: CASSLGLADQPRRTDTQYF

J gene: TRBJ2-5
D gene: NA
clone size: NA
V gene: TRBV9
CDR3 DNA: TGTGCCAGCAGCTTCCGGCTCGATGGCGAGACCCAGTACTTC
CDR3 protein: CASSFRLDGETQYF

J gene: TRBJ1-3
D gene: NA
clone size: once
V gene: TRBV5-1
CDR3 DNA: TGCGCCAGCAGCTTGGGGTTTTCTGGAAACACCATATATTTT
CDR3 protein: CASSLGFSGNTIYF

J gene: TRBJ2-7
D gene: TRBD1
clone size: NA
V gene: TRBV5-1
CDR3 DNA: TGCGCCAGCAGCCTAAGGGACAGGGACCCTTACGAGCAGTACTTC
CDR3 protein: CASSLRDRDPYEQYF

J gene: TRBJ2-3
D gene: TRBD2
clone size: NA
V gene: TRBV28
CDR3 DNA: TGTGCCAGCAGTTTATTGGCGGGGGGCACAGATACGCAGTATTTT
CDR3 protein: CASSLLAGGTDTQYF

J gene: TRBJ2-2
D gene: TRBD1
clone size: NA
V gene: TRBV28
CDR3 DNA: TGTGCCAGCAGCGGGACAGGGGGCCGGACCGGGGAGCTGTTTTTT
CDR3 protein: CASSGTGGRTGELFF

J gene: TRBJ2-1
D gene: NA
clone size: few
V gene: TRBV30
CDR3 DNA: TGTGCCTGGAGTCCACGGCATGAGCAGTTCTTC
CDR3 protein: CAWSPRHEQFF

J gene: TRBJ1-6
D gene: TRBD1
clone size: NA
V gene: TRBV5-5
CDR3 DNA: TGTGCCAGCAGCTTGGGACAGGGCAATTCACCCCTCCACTTT
CDR3 protein: CASSLGQGNSPLHF

J gene: TRBJ1-5
D gene: TRBD1
clone size: once
V gene: TRBV6-1
CDR3 DNA: TGTGCCAGCAGTGGGAGGACAGGGCCCAATCAGCCCCAGCATTTT
CDR3 protein: CASSGRTGPNQPQHF

J gene: TRBJ2-2
D gene: NA
clone size: NA
V gene: TRBV6-4
CDR3 DNA: TGTGCCAGCAGTGACCAGGCCACCGGGGAGCTGTTTTTT
CDR3 protein: CASSDQATGELFF

J gene: TRBJ2-1
D gene: NA
clone size: once
V gene: TRBV7-8
CDR3 DNA: TGTGCCAGCAGCTCTCCGGGACAAAGATCCTACAATGAGCAGTTCTTC
CDR3 protein: CASSSPGQRSYNEQFF

J gene: TRBJ2-3
D gene: NA
clone size: NA
V gene: TRBV27
CDR3 DNA: TGTGCCAGCAGCCTTACGGGGGTTACTAGCACAGATACGCAGTATTTT
CDR3 protein: CASSLTGVTSTDTQYF

J gene: TRBJ2-2
D gene: NA
clone size: few
V gene: TRBV5-1
CDR3 DNA: TGCGCCAGCAGCTTGGCCACGAACACCGGGGAGCTGTTTTTT
CDR3 protein: CASSLATNTGELFF

J gene: TRBJ2-5
D gene: TRBD2
clone size: NA
V gene: TRBV5-1
CDR3 DNA: TGCGCCAGCAGCTTAATTGGGGGGGAAGGAGAGACCCAGTACTTC
CDR3 protein: CASSLIGGEGETQYF

J gene: TRBJ2-5
D gene: TRBD2
clone size: NA
V gene: TRBV5-8
CDR3 DNA: TGTGCCAGCAGCACCTCTAGCGGGGTCCAAGAGACCCAGTACTTC
CDR3 protein: CASSTSSGVQETQYF

J gene: TRBJ1-2
D gene: NA
clone size: NA
V gene: TRBV11-2
CDR3 DNA: TGTGCCAGCAGCTTAGCTCAGACGGGTGGCTACACCTTC
CDR3 protein: CASSLAQTGGYTF

J gene: TRBJ1-5
D gene: TRBD1
clone size: few
V gene: TRBV2
CDR3 DNA: TGTGCCAGCAGTGAAACACGGACAGGGCGAAGCAATCAGCCCCAGCATTTT
CDR3 protein: CASSETRTGRSNQPQHF